This is a list of T cell receptor beta chains from one sample in a study of cytomegalovirus exposure and HLA in healthy donors. Repertoires were generated with immunoSEQ multiplex PCR, while TCRdb's copy carries only in-frame clones and drops some. The data contain 85,000 to 130,000 clones, 60% to 80% of them singletons. Sequencing used PBMCs. These receptors were obtained from a man in his sixties in good health and CMV-seropositive. Each CDR3 is given with its conserved first and last residue. Fields, in order: D gene, J gene, V gene, CDR3 protein. D genes are given only for firm matches.

TRBD2 | TRBJ2-7 | TRBV7-2 | CASSLGDYRSYEQYF
TRBD2 | TRBJ2-1 | TRBV30 | CAWTSGGASYNEQFF
NA | TRBJ2-3 | TRBV9 | CASSVGGGAGTDTQYF
NA | TRBJ1-2 | TRBV19 | CASSIVITDYDYGYTF
NA | TRBJ2-7 | TRBV18 | CASSPPTAKSYEQYF
NA | TRBJ2-5 | TRBV18 | CASSPPAGALETQYF
NA | TRBJ2-5 | TRBV7-2 | CASSLARSKGQYF
TRBD1 | TRBJ1-4 | TRBV11-2 | CASRPSGTGREKLFF
NA | TRBJ1-1 | TRBV10-3 | CAISDNPRGSTEAFF
TRBD2 | TRBJ2-3 | TRBV7-2 | CASSKLAGALGGTQYF
NA | TRBJ2-7 | TRBV7-9 | CSSSSQQGSSYEQYF
NA | TRBJ2-2 | TRBV6-5 | CASSYSPDTGELFF
NA | TRBJ2-5 | TRBV5-5 | CASQWGGSQETQYF
NA | TRBJ1-5 | TRBV19 | CASSIANPGDQPQHF
NA | TRBJ1-1 | TRBV6-5 | CASRPLGELNTEAFF
NA | TRBJ2-4 | TRBV11-2 | CASSSPRGPLAKNIQYF
NA | TRBJ2-7 | TRBV7-9 | CASSLAGGASYEQYF
TRBD2 | TRBJ2-5 | TRBV7-6 | CASSSAGGILETQYF
NA | TRBJ2-3 | TRBV7-3 | CASSLDYTDTQYF
NA | TRBJ2-3 | TRBV18 | CASSPGQGLTDTQYF
TRBD1 | TRBJ1-1 | TRBV12-5 | CASVRQGATEAFF
NA | TRBJ2-5 | TRBV5-4 | CASSLGGAGQETQYF
TRBD1 | TRBJ2-7 | TRBV27 | CASSSSGQDYYEQYF
NA | TRBJ2-3 | TRBV13 | CASSSTLLTVSTDTQYF
NA | TRBJ1-2 | TRBV23-1 | CASSQIGLFNYGYTF
NA | TRBJ2-4 | TRBV19 | CASSISGGGGKNIQYF
NA | TRBJ2-5 | TRBV18 | CASSPPGLTETQYF
TRBD1 | TRBJ2-5 | TRBV6-1 | CASKDRTRAAWYF
TRBD1 | TRBJ2-7 | TRBV2 | CASTRQGAYEQYF
TRBD1 | TRBJ1-2 | TRBV9 | CASSDGGQGAWYGYTF
TRBD1 | TRBJ1-1 | TRBV6-5 | CASSYGQVNTEAFF
NA | TRBJ2-5 | TRBV6-1 | CASNRGQGGGETQYF
TRBD1 | TRBJ1-5 | TRBV14 | CASSQDLGSQGKNQPQHF
TRBD1 | TRBJ2-2 | TRBV7-7 | CASSLGQPRAGELFF
NA | TRBJ2-7 | TRBV5-4 | CASSPIGGGGEQYF